This T cell receptor (beta chain) was sequenced during a study of cytomegalovirus exposure and HLA in healthy donors. In the case of this clone: Relative to the germline gene, one junction end is altered; a read error may explain this.

The PCR ran on 60 Vbeta and 13 Jbeta primers. Assay: immunoSEQ multiplex PCR; the TCRdb copy retains only in-frame clones and omits some. Counted here are around 120,000 clones, 75% to 85% occurring once; the ten biggest clones make up 1% to 1.5%. The germline V gene encodes CDR1 SGHNT and CDR2 YYREEE (reference sequence). The CDR3 runs to 13 residues. The chain carries TRBV5-4 and TRBJ2-7; D possibly corresponds to TRBD1 (6 bases). The TCR comes from a girl aged 2-10 years in good health and CMV-seronegative. The specimen was PBMCs. CDR3 sequence (DNA): TGCCAAGGACAGCCCCAATCCTCCTACGAGCAGTACTTC. Protein: CQGQPQSSYEQYF.